The rows below give T cell receptor beta chains drawn from one sample of a study of immune heterogeneity within non-small cell lung tumors. Each CDR3 protein is one row after TCRdb ran MiXCR on the multiplex PCR reads. The table shows about 13,000 distinct CDR3 sequences, with under 30% occurring only once. Sequencing used lung tumor tissue. Source of these receptors: a man in his fifties or sixties with non-small cell lung cancer. Each CDR3 is given with its conserved first and last residue. Fields, in order: D gene, clone size, V gene, J gene, CDR3 protein, CDR3 DNA. D genes are given only for firm matches. Clone size is given for some rows only: seen once, a few or many times, or a class if the clone is expanded.

d_gene: TRBD1
abundance: NA
v_gene: TRBV7-6
j_gene: TRBJ1-6
CDR3aa: CASSPGTGTGTRSPLHF
CDR3nt: TGTGCCAGCAGCCCCGGGACCGGGACAGGGACGAGATCACCCCTCCACTTT

d_gene: NA
abundance: many
v_gene: TRBV24-1
j_gene: TRBJ1-4
CDR3aa: CATRGPPTKATNEKLFF
CDR3nt: TGTGCCACCAGGGGGCCTCCAACAAAGGCAACTAATGAAAAACTGTTTTTT

d_gene: NA
abundance: medium-sized
v_gene: TRBV7-8
j_gene: TRBJ1-1
CDR3aa: CASSLLLGPNTEAFF
CDR3nt: TGTGCCAGCAGCTTATTACTAGGCCCGAACACTGAAGCTTTCTTT

d_gene: TRBD2
abundance: NA
v_gene: TRBV4-1
j_gene: TRBJ2-3
CDR3aa: CASSPSGSFSDTQYF
CDR3nt: TGCGCCAGCAGCCCGAGCGGGAGTTTTTCAGATACGCAGTATTTT

d_gene: TRBD1
abundance: many
v_gene: TRBV6-5
j_gene: TRBJ2-2
CDR3aa: CASSYTGQGAGELFF
CDR3nt: TGTGCCAGCAGTTACACCGGACAGGGGGCCGGGGAGCTGTTTTTT

d_gene: NA
abundance: many
v_gene: TRBV6-4
j_gene: TRBJ2-1
CDR3aa: CASSESSHNEQFF
CDR3nt: TGTGCCAGCAGTGAGTCTAGCCACAATGAGCAGTTCTTC

d_gene: TRBD2
abundance: NA
v_gene: TRBV3-1
j_gene: TRBJ2-5
CDR3aa: CASSERGTSGRETQYF
CDR3nt: TGTGCCAGCAGCGAGCGCGGGACTAGCGGCCGAGAGACCCAGTACTTC

d_gene: NA
abundance: medium-sized
v_gene: TRBV28
j_gene: TRBJ1-5
CDR3aa: CASSFTGSVGYSNQPQHF
CDR3nt: TGTGCCAGCAGTTTCACGGGCTCAGTCGGATATAGCAATCAGCCCCAGCATTTT

d_gene: TRBD1
abundance: many
v_gene: TRBV5-1
j_gene: TRBJ2-7
CDR3aa: CASSRDRGYEQYF
CDR3nt: TGCGCCAGCAGCCGGGACAGGGGCTACGAGCAGTACTTC

d_gene: TRBD1
abundance: many
v_gene: TRBV5-6
j_gene: TRBJ2-3
CDR3aa: CASSSTGGTDTQYF
CDR3nt: TGTGCCAGCAGCTCGACAGGGGGCACAGATACGCAGTATTTT

d_gene: TRBD2
abundance: NA
v_gene: TRBV3-1
j_gene: TRBJ2-5
CDR3aa: CASSQLAGAQETQYF
CDR3nt: TGTGCCAGCAGCCAACTAGCGGGGGCCCAAGAGACCCAGTACTTC

d_gene: NA
abundance: medium-sized
v_gene: TRBV7-2
j_gene: TRBJ1-6
CDR3aa: CASSPRQGSGSPLHF
CDR3nt: TGTGCCAGCAGCCCCCGTCAGGGTTCAGGTTCACCCCTCCACTTT

d_gene: NA
abundance: many
v_gene: TRBV3-1
j_gene: TRBJ2-7
CDR3aa: CASSHTYEQYF
CDR3nt: TGTGCCAGCAGCCATACCTACGAGCAGTACTTC

d_gene: TRBD1
abundance: many
v_gene: TRBV25-1
j_gene: TRBJ1-6
CDR3aa: CASSLTGDHSPLHF
CDR3nt: TGTGCCAGCAGTCTCACAGGGGATCATTCACCCCTCCACTTT

d_gene: TRBD2
abundance: NA
v_gene: TRBV5-6
j_gene: TRBJ2-3
CDR3aa: CASSFPAGVKTDTQYF
CDR3nt: TGTGCCAGCAGCTTTCCAGCGGGAGTAAAGACAGATACGCAGTATTTT

d_gene: TRBD1
abundance: many
v_gene: TRBV6-1
j_gene: TRBJ2-7
CDR3aa: CASSSGTGSGREQYF
CDR3nt: TGTGCCAGCAGTTCCGGGACAGGGTCCGGTCGCGAGCAGTACTTC

d_gene: NA
abundance: few
v_gene: TRBV7-9
j_gene: TRBJ1-3
CDR3aa: CASSFSYHSGNTIHF
CDR3nt: TGTGCCAGCAGCTTCTCCTACCACTCTGGAAACACCATACATTTT

d_gene: TRBD2
abundance: NA
v_gene: TRBV7-9
j_gene: TRBJ2-1
CDR3aa: CASSATLAGPQNEQFF
CDR3nt: TGTGCCAGCAGCGCAACACTAGCGGGGCCTCAGAATGAGCAGTTCTTC

d_gene: NA
abundance: few
v_gene: TRBV5-4
j_gene: TRBJ2-5
CDR3aa: CASSSRLIPQETQYF
CDR3nt: TGTGCCAGCAGCTCAAGACTGATACCCCAAGAGACCCAGTACTTC

d_gene: NA
abundance: many
v_gene: TRBV5-1
j_gene: TRBJ2-7
CDR3aa: CASSWKTEDEQYF
CDR3nt: TGCGCCAGCAGCTGGAAGACGGAGGACGAGCAGTACTTC

d_gene: TRBD1
abundance: many
v_gene: TRBV24-1
j_gene: TRBJ2-3
CDR3aa: CATSAQGAGTDTQYF
CDR3nt: TGTGCCACCAGTGCCCAGGGGGCAGGCACAGATACGCAGTATTTT

d_gene: TRBD1
abundance: many
v_gene: TRBV30
j_gene: TRBJ1-1
CDR3aa: CAWSLGGTGSHTEAFF
CDR3nt: TGTGCCTGGAGCCTAGGGGGGACAGGGTCACACACTGAAGCTTTCTTT

d_gene: NA
abundance: many
v_gene: TRBV19
j_gene: TRBJ2-1
CDR3aa: CASSLYRDYNEQFF
CDR3nt: TGTGCCAGTAGTTTATACAGGGATTACAATGAGCAGTTCTTC